Following are 16 T cell receptor beta chains from one sample sequenced in a study of CD8+CD57+ T cells in acquired aplastic anemia. CDR3 and TCR beta VDJ profiling relied on a genomic DNA template. TCRdb redid the calling of the reads with MiXCR, one entry per CDR3 protein. The sample lists some 410,000 distinct CDR3 sequences, 60% to 80% occurring once. Sequencing used sorted CD4+, CD8+, or CD8+CD57+ T cells (not recorded which) from PBMCs. Receptor source: a human donor in good health, serving as a control.

This clonotype was seen repeatedly, ten times or more. The gene calls are TRBV12-3 or TRBV12-4 and TRBJ1-5; 8 bases align to TRBD1. There are 15 residues in the CDR3. The junction had 7 bases not matched to a gene; V was cut back by 3 bases and J by 6 bases. The CDR3 sequence is CASSLGPGGSQPQHF. In nucleotides, the CDR3 is TGTGCCAGCAGTTTGGGCCCAGGGGGCAGTCAGCCCCAGCATTTT.

The V call is TRBV11-2, the J call TRBJ1-1; 8 positions agree with TRBD1. Germline CDR1 SGHAT, CDR2 FQNNGV. The CDR3 has 13 amino acids. The V and J ends lost 8 bases and 8 bases, in that order; junction bases with no gene match: 10. The CDR3 here is CASGTGFRSEAFF. DNA for the CDR3: TGTGCCAGCGGGACAGGTTTTCGCTCCGAAGCTTTCTTT. Based on the CDR3 plus reference TRBV11-2 and TRBJ1-1, the full variable domain is EAGVAQSPRYKIIEKRQSVAFWCNPISGHATLYWYQQILGQGPKLLIQFQNNGVVDDSQLPKDRFSAERLKGVDSTLKIQPAKLEDSAVYLCASGTGFRSEAFFGQGTRLTVV.

Worth noting for this clonotype: This could be a read error, since a much larger clone is one nucleotide away. This rearrangement joins TRBV11-1 to TRBJ2-3; D is possibly TRBD1 (6 bases). V lost 7 bases and J lost 2, with 13 bases in between. CDR1 and CDR2 (germline): SGHAT, FQDESV (reference sequence). The CDR3 spans 14 residues. The DNA for the CDR3 is TGTGCCAGCAATCCACGACAGGTCACAGATACGCAGTATTTT. It codes for CASNPRQVTDTQYF.

Regarding this clonotype: Germline is not matched at one junction end, which may reflect a read error. The genes are TRBV10-3 and TRBJ1-2; D not certain. Germline CDR1 is ENHRY and CDR2 is SYGVKD. This CDR3 has 12 residues. The CDR3 sequence is CAISEPRDGYTF. The CDR3 coding sequence is TGTGCCATTAGTGAGCCGAGGGATGGCTACACCTTC.

This clonotype was picked up many times. This chain uses TRBV20-1 with TRBJ2-1; 14 nucleotides match TRBD2. The CDR3 runs to 15 residues. V lost 4 bases, J lost 9 bases, and 8 bases stayed unmatched. Per germline, CDR1 DFQATT and CDR2 SNEGSKA (reference sequence). In DNA form, the CDR3 reads TGCAGTGCTAACACCCGGACTAGCGGGGGGAGTGAGCAGTTCTTC. Residues: CSANTRTSGGSEQFF.

The chain recombines TRBV12-3 or TRBV12-4 with TRBJ2-3; 9 nucleotides agree with TRBD2. V was clipped by 6 bases and J by 2 bases; unmatched bases: 15. The CDR3 is 18 residues long. The CDR3 DNA reads TGTGCCAGCAGCCCAGGCCGGCTTGGCGGGGGGGCCACAGATACGCAGTATTTT. Amino acid sequence: CASSPGRLGGGATDTQYF.

The V gene is TRBV5-6, the J gene TRBJ1-1; no reliable D call. The CDR3 spans 16 residues. The germline CDR1 and CDR2 sequences are SGHDT and YYEEEE. Deletions cut 4 bases from V and 1 base from J, with 17 bases between. CDR3 loop: CASSPRLALSNTEAFF. The CDR3 DNA sequence: TGTGCCAGCAGCCCAAGACTGGCGCTATCGAACACTGAAGCTTTCTTT.

The CDR3: CSVVGRGGQYF. As DNA, the CDR3 is TGCAGCGTCGTCGGTCGGGGGGGGCAGTATTTT. The V gene is TRBV29-1, the J gene TRBJ2-3; TRBD2 aligns across 8 bases. The V and J ends lost 6 bases and 11 bases, in that order; junction bases with no gene match: 7. In germline, CDR1 is SQVTM, CDR2 ANQGSEA. The CDR3 sequence is 11 residues long.

V and J are TRBV7-3 and TRBJ1-6; weak D call: TRBD1 (6 bases). CDR1 is SGHTA and CDR2 is FQGTGA in the germline V gene. V was cut by 0 bases and J by 9 bases, with 12 bases left in between. The CDR3 sequence is 15 residues long. The CDR3 coding sequence is TGTGCCAGCAGCTTAACGGTTAGGGGGGGTTCACCCCTCCACTTT. Protein sequence: CASSLTVRGGSPLHF.

The genes are TRBV7-9 and TRBJ2-5, with 8 bases identical to TRBD2. V shed 4 bases and J 10 bases; nucleotides not matched to a gene: 17. Germline-derived CDR1 and CDR2 are SEHNR and FQNEAQ (reference sequence). The CDR3 runs to 16 residues. CDR3 residues: CASSYAYLLAEGSQYF. The CDR3 DNA sequence: TGTGCCAGCAGCTATGCCTATTTACTAGCGGAAGGGAGCCAGTACTTC.

This sequence joins TRBV7-9 and TRBJ1-1, with a possible D match to TRBD1 (6 bases). The J call may be mistaken, given a closer DNA end match to TRBJ2-7. Germline values: CDR1 SEHNR, CDR2 FQNEAQ (reference sequence). The CDR3 has 13 residues. The CDR3 DNA sequence: TGTGCCAGCAGCTTAGACAGGGCACACGAGCAGTACTTC. Translated, it gives CASSLDRAHEQYF.

The table lists this clonotype with a few counts. The V gene is TRBV15, the J gene TRBJ2-7, with D maybe TRBD1 (6 bases). The CDR3 is 14 residues long. Germline CDR1 and CDR2: LNHNV and YYDKDF (reference sequence). V lost 1 base and J 4 bases, leaving 11 bases between the germline ends. The CDR3 sequence: CATSRARTAYEQYF. The CDR3 DNA reads as TGTGCCACCAGCAGAGCCCGGACAGCATACGAGCAGTACTTC.

This clonotype was seen more than once but under ten times. This chain connects TRBV7-9 to TRBJ1-1; TRBD1 aligns across 7 bases. V trimming: 8 bases; J trimming: 4 bases; junction bases outside the gene matches: 13. The V gene's germline CDR1 is SEHNR and CDR2 FQNEAQ (reference sequence). This CDR3 has 15 residues. CDR3 nucleotides: TGTGCCAGCCGGGCAGGGGGGGGTGAGATCACTGAAGCTTTCTTT. Translation: CASRAGGGEITEAFF.

The rearrangement joins TRBV7-9 to TRBJ1-6; tentatively, D is TRBD1 (5 bases). V lost 3 bases and J lost 19, with 28 bases in between. Per the germline V gene, CDR1 is SEHNR and CDR2 is FQNEAQ (reference sequence). The CDR3 covers 16 residues. DNA for the CDR3: TGTGCCAGCAGCTTGAATTGCGGGGCCCATGATTCTCACCCTCACTTT. Residues: CASSLNCGAHDSHPHF. Drawing the rest from reference TRBV7-9 and TRBJ1-6, the complete variable domain is DTGVSQNPRHKITKRGQNVTFRCDPISEHNRLYWYRQTLGQGPEFLTYFQNEAQLEKSRLLSDRFSAERPKGSFSTLEIQRTEQGDSAMYLCASSLNCGAHDSHPHFGNGTRLTVT.

This clonotype was observed a handful of times. The V call is TRBV29-1, the J call TRBJ2-7; D is unclear. Trimming took 4 bases from V and 0 from J, leaving 10 bases between them. This CDR3 contains 13 residues. Germline V gene sequence: CDR1 SQVTM, CDR2 ANQGSEA. CDR3 DNA sequence: TGCAGCGTTGGTGAGGTGAGCTCCTACGAGCAGTACTTC. Protein sequence: CSVGEVSSYEQYF.

The chain uses TRBV20-1 and TRBJ1-2; D gene uncertain. Germline V CDR1 and CDR2: DFQATT, SNEGSKA (reference sequence). V lost 4 bases and J lost 8, with 17 bases in between. The CDR3 covers 13 residues. The CDR3 nucleotides read TGCAGTGCTACCCGGGTTGGTAGCACAGGCTACACCTTC. Its translation: CSATRVGSTGYTF.